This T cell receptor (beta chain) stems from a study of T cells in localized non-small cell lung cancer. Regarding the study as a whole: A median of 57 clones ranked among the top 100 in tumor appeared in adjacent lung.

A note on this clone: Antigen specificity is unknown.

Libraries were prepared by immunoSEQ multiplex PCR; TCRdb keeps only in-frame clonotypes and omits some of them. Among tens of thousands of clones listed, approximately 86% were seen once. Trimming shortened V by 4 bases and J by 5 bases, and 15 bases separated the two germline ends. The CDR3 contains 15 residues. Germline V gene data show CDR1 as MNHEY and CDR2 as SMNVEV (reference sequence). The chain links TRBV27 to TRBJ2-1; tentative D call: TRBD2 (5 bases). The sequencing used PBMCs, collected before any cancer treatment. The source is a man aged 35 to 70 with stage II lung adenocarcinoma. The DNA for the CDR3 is TGTGCCAGCAGTTCCCCCCTAGCAGATGACAATGAGCAGTTCTTC. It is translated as CASSSPLADDNEQFF.